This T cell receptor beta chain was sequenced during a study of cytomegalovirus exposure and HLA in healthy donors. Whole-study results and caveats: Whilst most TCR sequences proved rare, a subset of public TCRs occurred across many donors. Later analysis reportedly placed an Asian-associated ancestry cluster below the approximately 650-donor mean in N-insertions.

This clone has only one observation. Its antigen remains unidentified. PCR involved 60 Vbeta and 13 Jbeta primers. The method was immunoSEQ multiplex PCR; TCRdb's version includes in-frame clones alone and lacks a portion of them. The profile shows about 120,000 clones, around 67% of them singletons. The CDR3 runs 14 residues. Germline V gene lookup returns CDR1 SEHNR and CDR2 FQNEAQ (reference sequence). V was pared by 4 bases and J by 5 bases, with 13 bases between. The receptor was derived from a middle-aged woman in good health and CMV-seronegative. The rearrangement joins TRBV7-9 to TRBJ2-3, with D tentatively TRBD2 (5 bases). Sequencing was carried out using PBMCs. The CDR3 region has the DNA TGTGCCAGCAGCTCGAGAGGGCAGGTAGATACGCAGTATTTT. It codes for CASSSRGQVDTQYF.